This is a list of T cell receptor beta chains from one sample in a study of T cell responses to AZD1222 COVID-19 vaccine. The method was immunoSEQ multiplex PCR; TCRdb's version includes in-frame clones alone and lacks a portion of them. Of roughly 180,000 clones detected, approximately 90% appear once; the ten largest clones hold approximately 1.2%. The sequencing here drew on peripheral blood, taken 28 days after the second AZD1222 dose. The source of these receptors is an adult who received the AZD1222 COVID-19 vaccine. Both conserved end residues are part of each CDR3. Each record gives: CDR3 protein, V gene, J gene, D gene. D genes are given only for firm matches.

CAWSLGLAGEKLFF	TRBV30	TRBJ1-4	-
CASSPAGTGSGELFF	TRBV5-1	TRBJ2-2	-
CASSQSPETQYF	TRBV3-1/TRBV3-2	TRBJ2-5	-
CASSVRQVDTQYF	TRBV11-3	TRBJ2-3	-
CASSGTGNGYTF	TRBV9	TRBJ1-2	TRBD1
CASSPTANTEAFF	TRBV7-3	TRBJ1-1	-
CAIKGTGGLYEQYF	TRBV10-3	TRBJ2-7	TRBD1
CASSQVGQGNEQFF	TRBV3-1/TRBV3-2	TRBJ2-1	-
CASSSGQETQYF	TRBV12-3/TRBV12-4	TRBJ2-5	-
CAWNPPGDTGELFF	TRBV30	TRBJ2-2	-
CASSRDGSNQPQHF	TRBV19	TRBJ1-5	-
CASSPLISRGGTEAFF	TRBV18	TRBJ1-1	TRBD1
CASSQGRTYGYTF	TRBV6-5	TRBJ1-2	-
CSAPGELEAFF	TRBV20-1	TRBJ1-1	-
CASSYVAGELFF	TRBV5-4	TRBJ2-2	-
CASSVMGGPKDTQYF	TRBV11-2	TRBJ2-3	-
CASSLDWAGKGVTDTQYF	TRBV11-2	TRBJ2-3	-
CASSAPGQGHNSPLHF	TRBV27	TRBJ1-6	TRBD1
CASSNSGTRLSQPQHF	TRBV19	TRBJ1-5	-
CASSPQGLYNSPLHF	TRBV14	TRBJ1-6	-
CASSFYQRGTGGPTYNEQFF	TRBV13	TRBJ2-1	-
CSVADSLMKKLFF	TRBV29-1	TRBJ1-4	-
CATSPDTNYGYTF	TRBV15	TRBJ1-2	-
CASSSLDRYTEAFF	TRBV5-1	TRBJ1-1	-
CASSIEATMHNSPLHF	TRBV19	TRBJ1-6	-
CASSLSGTAFYGYTF	TRBV7-2	TRBJ1-2	TRBD1
CAISTVDSNQPQHF	TRBV10-3	TRBJ1-5	-
CASSPPYSGRAGEQYF	TRBV18	TRBJ2-7	TRBD2
CASSLGGTSTDTQYF	TRBV5-1	TRBJ2-3	-
CASSLIPGPGGEAFF	TRBV18	TRBJ1-1	-
CASGVFQDTQYF	TRBV6-1	TRBJ2-3	-
CASSHGTGGYEQYF	TRBV14	TRBJ2-7	TRBD1
CAWSRTLLDYGYTF	TRBV30	TRBJ1-2	-
CASTGLGQPQHF	TRBV28	TRBJ1-5	-
CASSLAGAYGYTF	TRBV11-2	TRBJ1-2	-
CASSQDPGHEQYF	TRBV4-1	TRBJ2-7	-
CASRSGGGTNEKLFF	TRBV28	TRBJ1-4	-
CSVGPGGPEQFF	TRBV29-1	TRBJ2-1	TRBD1
CASSFDRFYGYTF	TRBV12-3/TRBV12-4	TRBJ1-2	-
CSVTPGGRTETEAFF	TRBV29-1	TRBJ1-1	-
CASSYRDRLWYGYTF	TRBV6-5	TRBJ1-2	-
CASARESVYEQYF	TRBV19	TRBJ2-7	-
CAISDTRSSGHVYEQFF	TRBV10-3	TRBJ2-1	TRBD2
CASHFGGSTYNSPLHF	TRBV28	TRBJ1-6	-
CASSPPKGNTEAFF	TRBV6-6	TRBJ1-1	-
CASSLNRPSYEQYF	TRBV27	TRBJ2-7	-
CASSPGGSGRATGELFF	TRBV9	TRBJ2-2	TRBD2
CASSPVREGQFF	TRBV18	TRBJ2-1	-
CASSPGGQNTEAFF	TRBV7-7	TRBJ1-1	-
CASSLALGQGTTEAFF	TRBV28	TRBJ1-1	TRBD1